This passage covers 24 T cell receptor beta chains from one sample sequenced in a study of T cells in Graves' hyperthyroidism and ophthalmopathy. Amplification targeted TCR beta CDR3 regions from RNA transcripts. First-round RT-PCR targeting the TCR CDR3 was performed with the HTBI primer set. Using its own MiXCR run on the multiplex PCR reads, TCRdb lists one record per CDR3 protein. The table has approximately 640,000 distinct CDR3 sequences, nearly 45% seen once. Material for sequencing was peripheral blood or thyroid tissue (not recorded which). Receptor source: an adult man with Graves' disease, either hyperthyroidism or ophthalmopathy (not recorded which).

Concerning this clonotype: Its ends do not fully match the called genes, so a read error is possible. The chain combines TRBV5-5 with TRBJ1-1; 12 bases are a match to TRBD1. CDR1 and CDR2 (germline): SGHKS, YYEKEE (reference sequence). This CDR3 has 14 amino acids. Here the CDR3 reads CASSLGQGATVAFF. In nucleotides, the CDR3 is TGTGCCAGCAGCCTGGGACAGGGGGCTACTGTAGCTTTCTTT.

This clonotype occurred many times. This chain uses TRBV2 with TRBJ1-4; TRBD1 matches at 10 bases. The CDR3 has 15 residues. From germline, CDR1 is SNHLY and CDR2 FYNNEI. The J segment lost 8 bases and the V segment lost 4 bases, leaving 7 bases of the junction unmatched. CDR3 in DNA: TGTGCCAGCAGTGGCGGCGACAGGGGGCAGGAAAAACTGTTTTTT. It yields the protein CASSGGDRGQEKLFF.

This clonotype was seen a single time. A junction end diverges from the germline sequence, so it may reflect a read error. V and J are TRBV20-1 and TRBJ2-7; 8 nucleotides line up with TRBD2. The CDR3 is 15 residues long. CDR1 is DFQATT, CDR2 SNEGSKA, per germline (reference sequence). The CDR3 nucleotides read TGCAGTGCTAGCCTTGTAGCGGGACCGACCTACGAGCAGCACTTC. Translation: CSASLVAGPTYEQHF.

This clonotype was detected many times. The rearrangement links TRBV29-1 to TRBJ1-1, with D tentatively TRBD1 (5 bases). This CDR3 has 14 amino acids. The V and J ends lost 1 base and 4 bases respectively, with 13 bases between them. In germline, CDR1 is SQVTM, CDR2 ANQGSEA. CDR3 region: CSVEVAGGGTEAFF. In DNA form, the CDR3 reads TGCAGCGTTGAAGTAGCGGGGGGAGGCACTGAAGCTTTCTTT.

The chain's CDR3 is CSARVGGGEKLFF. The CDR3, as DNA: TGCAGTGCTAGAGTTGGGGGCGGTGAAAAACTGTTTTTT. V is TRBV20-1 and J is TRBJ1-4; tentatively, D is TRBD1 (6 bases). Germline-derived CDR1 and CDR2 are DFQATT and SNEGSKA (reference sequence). There are 13 residues in the CDR3. V was cut by 1 base and J by 7 bases, with 10 bases left in between.

In its sample, this clonotype was seen many times. CDR3 nucleotide sequence: TGTGCCAGCAGTGACGGGGATTCTCTCTCTAATTCACCCCTCCACTTT. Translation: CASSDGDSLSNSPLHF. The gene calls are TRBV25-1 and TRBJ1-6; D unclear. Deletions cut 3 bases from V and 6 bases from J, with 15 bases between. The germline V gene has CDR1 MGHDK and CDR2 SYGVNS. The CDR3 has 16 amino acids.

The chain links TRBV2 to TRBJ1-5, with TRBD1 matching over 7 bases. The CDR3 totals 15 residues. V lost 5 bases, J lost 2 bases, and 6 bases stayed unmatched. Germline loops: CDR1 SNHLY, CDR2 FYNNEI. This chain's CDR3 is CASSMEQGRNQPQHF. CDR3 bases: TGTGCCAGCAGTATGGAACAGGGGCGCAATCAGCCCCAGCATTTT.

The sample holds one count of this clonotype. This sequence joins TRBV20-1 and TRBJ2-7; weak D call: TRBD2 (6 bases). Germline loops: CDR1 DFQATT, CDR2 SNEGSKA (reference sequence). V lost 6 bases, J lost 2 bases, and 14 bases lay in between. CDR3 length: 13 residues. This CDR3 reads CSASGFGTYEQYF. Here the CDR3 DNA reads TGCAGTGCGAGCGGGTTTGGGACCTACGAGCAGTACTTC.

The rearrangement uses TRBV7-8 and TRBJ2-7; no definite D call. V lost 6 bases and J 2 bases, leaving 17 bases between the germline ends. From germline, CDR1 is SGHVS and CDR2 FQNEAQ. The CDR3 runs 15 residues. CDR3 sequence (DNA): TGTGCCAGCAGTCCCCTCCTTGTGGAAGCCTACGAGCAGTACTTC. It translates to CASSPLLVEAYEQYF. Full variable domain (remainder filled in from reference TRBV7-8 and TRBJ2-7): GAGVSQSPRYKVAKRGQDVALRCDPISGHVSLFWYQQALGQGPEFLTYFQNEAQLDKSGLPSDRFFAERPEGSVSTLKIQRTQQEDSAVYLCASSPLLVEAYEQYFGPGTRLTVT.

At least ten counts were recorded for this clonotype. V and J are TRBV10-3 and TRBJ1-5; D remains ambiguous. This CDR3 has 17 residues. Germline CDR1 reads ENHRY; CDR2 reads SYGVKD. The V end was cut by 0 bases, the J end by 3 bases, with 15 bases between. The CDR3 region is CAISESAGRDSNQPQHF. As DNA, the CDR3 is TGTGCCATCAGTGAGTCGGCCGGACGAGATTCCAATCAGCCCCAGCATTTT.

About this clonotype itself: One end of the junction does not line up with germline, which may come from a read error. Written as DNA, the CDR3 is TGTGCCAGCAGTGAGTCGGCACTAGCGGGGATTGCGAACACCGGGGAGCTGTTTTTT. It specifies CASSESALAGIANTGELFF. The chain combines TRBV10-3 with TRBJ2-2; TRBD2 aligns across 10 bases. The CDR3 length is 19 residues. The germline V gene encodes CDR1 ENHRY and CDR2 SYGVKD.

The J gene is TRBJ1-2, the V gene TRBV5-1; D is possibly TRBD1 (6 bases). The V and J ends lost 4 bases and 7 bases respectively, with 23 bases between them. The CDR3 is 16 amino acids. From germline, CDR1 is SGHRS and CDR2 YFSETQ. The CDR3 DNA follows: TGCGCCAGCAGCCCGACAGAAGGCAGGGGATTGTCTGGCTACACCTTC. The encoded protein is CASSPTEGRGLSGYTF.

This rearrangement joins TRBV29-1 to TRBJ1-2, with D possibly being TRBD1 (5 bases). The ends were cut back, 3 bases at V and 3 bases at J, with 14 bases in the middle. Germline loops: CDR1 SQVTM, CDR2 ANQGSEA. This CDR3 comprises 14 residues. CDR3 nucleotides: TGCAGCGTTGAGGGGACTACACTATACTATGGCTACACCTTC. Protein product: CSVEGTTLYYGYTF.

This clonotype was picked up a small number of times. V gene TRBV15 combines with J gene TRBJ2-7, with D unresolved. Per the germline V gene, CDR1 is LNHNV and CDR2 is YYDKDF (reference sequence). CDR3 length: 18 amino acids. Trimming removed 3 bases from V and 2 bases from J, with 23 bases in between. The DNA for the CDR3 is TGTGCCACCAGCAGGAGCCCCAGAAGCGAATTAAGAACCTACGAGCAGTACTTC. Translation: CATSRSPRSELRTYEQYF.

In its sample, this clonotype was seen a few times. The rearrangement links TRBV7-6 to TRBJ1-1; D unclear. This CDR3 is built from 13 residues. Germline V gene sequence: CDR1 SGHVS, CDR2 FNYEAQ. The V and J ends lost 5 bases and 3 bases respectively, with 10 bases between them. The CDR3 region is CASSRHMDTEAFF. The CDR3 coding sequence is TGTGCCAGCAGCCGGCACATGGACACTGAAGCTTTCTTT. The variable domain in full, completed from reference TRBV7-6 and TRBJ1-1, reads GAGVSQSPRYKVTKRGQDVALRCDPISGHVSLYWYRQALGQGPEFLTYFNYEAQQDKSGLPNDRFSAERPEGSISTLTIQRTEQRDSAMYRCASSRHMDTEAFFGQGTRLTVV.

This chain connects TRBV7-9 to TRBJ2-7, with 11 bases aligning to TRBD2. The CDR3 loop spans 16 amino acids. Germline loops: CDR1 SEHNR, CDR2 FQNEAQ (reference sequence). Trimming cost V 5 bases and J 1 base; bases outside gene matches: 7. As DNA, the CDR3 is TGTGCCAGCAGCCCCACTAGCGGGAGTGGGTCCTACGAGCAGTACTTC. Encoded protein: CASSPTSGSGSYEQYF.

The rearrangement joins TRBV20-1 to TRBJ1-4, with 12 bases that match TRBD1. V was pared by 0 bases and J by 10 bases, with 6 bases of the junction left unmatched. The CDR3 contains 15 residues. CDR1 DFQATT and CDR2 SNEGSKA come from the germline V gene (reference sequence). CDR3 bases: TGCAGTGCTAGAGACAGGGGACAGGGGGCTGTAAAACTGTTTTTT. Encoded protein: CSARDRGQGAVKLFF.

The table lists this clonotype with many counts. The chain employs TRBV7-6 and TRBJ1-1; 7 nucleotides align to TRBD1. The CDR3 spans 15 residues. In germline, CDR1 is SGHVS, CDR2 FNYEAQ. V trimming: 1 base; J trimming: 6 bases; junction bases outside the gene matches: 8. In DNA, the CDR3 is TGTGCCAGCAGCTTAGTGTTGGACAGGCGGTCTGAAGCTTTCTTT. Translation: CASSLVLDRRSEAFF. The whole variable domain, remainder taken from reference TRBV7-6 and TRBJ1-1, is GAGVSQSPRYKVTKRGQDVALRCDPISGHVSLYWYRQALGQGPEFLTYFNYEAQQDKSGLPNDRFSAERPEGSISTLTIQRTEQRDSAMYRCASSLVLDRRSEAFFGQGTRLTVV.

The CDR3, as DNA: TGTGCCTGGAGGGAGAGGGGGCGCAAGGATGGCTACACCTTC. This encodes CAWRERGRKDGYTF. V gene TRBV25-1 combines with J gene TRBJ1-2; 7 positions agree with TRBD1. The CDR3 contains 14 residues. CDR1 and CDR2 from the germline V gene are MGHDK and SYGVNS. V was pared by 11 bases and J by 6 bases, with 15 bases of the junction left unmatched.

The chain has TRBV25-1 and TRBJ2-7; 8 nucleotides match TRBD2. The CDR3 runs to 15 residues. CDR1 is MGHDK, CDR2 SYGVNS, per germline. Trimming took 5 bases from V and 5 from J; bases not matched to a gene: 11. CDR3 residues: CASSPLTGGPHEQYF. The CDR3 coding sequence is TGTGCCAGCAGTCCTTTAACGGGAGGGCCTCACGAGCAGTACTTC.

This sequence joins TRBV2 and TRBJ1-1; tentative D call: TRBD1 (6 bases). The CDR3 has 13 residues. CDR1 and CDR2 from the germline V gene are SNHLY and FYNNEI. V lost 3 bases and J lost 8, with 13 bases in between. The CDR3 nucleotides are TGTGCCAGCAGTGACAGGGGAGGCCAGGAAGCTTTCTTT. This codes for CASSDRGGQEAFF.

This clonotype has more than one count but fewer than ten. The J gene is TRBJ1-1, the V gene TRBV29-1; 8 bases fit TRBD1. J was trimmed by 0 bases and V by 8 bases; bases with no gene match: 5. The CDR3 has 13 residues. Germline CDR1 reads SQVTM; CDR2 reads ANQGSEA. The DNA of the CDR3 is TGCAGCCCTGGACAGGGCTTGAACACTGAAGCTTTCTTT. Protein product: CSPGQGLNTEAFF.

For this clonotype: A read error is possible here, since a much larger clone lies one base away. The chain combines TRBV25-1 with TRBJ2-7; 9 bases are shared with TRBD1. The tail of the sequence fits TRBJ2-1 better, so the J call may be wrong. Germline V gene sequence: CDR1 MGHDK, CDR2 SYGVNS. This CDR3 spans 13 amino acids. The CDR3 protein is CSVDRGWRNEQFF. In DNA form, the CDR3 reads TGCAGCGTGGACAGGGGTTGGCGGAACGAGCAGTTCTTC.

Ten or more counts support this clonotype. This sequence joins TRBV24-1 and TRBJ1-5, with D uncertain. Germline V gene data show CDR1 as KGHDR and CDR2 as SFDVKD. The CDR3 has 13 amino acids. V shed 4 bases and J shed 6 bases, with 9 bases lying between them. CDR3 coding DNA: TGTGCCACCAGTGACCGCGGAGGTCAGCCCCAGCATTTT. Its protein is CATSDRGGQPQHF.